These 7 T cell receptor beta chains were sequenced from one sample in a study of cytomegalovirus exposure and HLA in healthy donors. Primers for the PCR totalled 60 Vbeta and 13 Jbeta. Method: immunoSEQ multiplex PCR; TCRdb's copy keeps in-frame clones and lacks some. The data contain approximately 120,000 clones, over 75% of them singletons. The sequencing sample was made of PBMCs. The receptors were sampled from a man aged 35-49 years in good health and CMV-seropositive.

This chain uses TRBV2 with TRBJ2-5; TRBD2 aligns across 11 bases. The V gene's germline CDR1 is SNHLY and CDR2 FYNNEI. The CDR3 contains 15 residues. V lost 6 bases, J lost 3 bases, and 6 bases stayed unmatched. This CDR3 reads CASRLRLAGKETQYF. Written as DNA, the CDR3 is TGTGCCAGCAGACTCAGACTAGCGGGGAAAGAGACCCAGTACTTC.

The rearrangement links TRBV14 to TRBJ1-4; D is undetermined. The V and J ends lost 4 bases and 0 bases respectively, with 21 bases between them. CDR3 size: 19 residues. In germline, CDR1 is SGHDN, CDR2 FVKESK. CDR3 nucleotide sequence: TGTGCCAGCAGCCCCTTCAACGGGGTCCCCCTTGCAACTAATGAAAAACTGTTTTTT. Its translation is CASSPFNGVPLATNEKLFF.

The chain uses TRBV2 and TRBJ1-1, with a possible D match to TRBD1 (5 bases). The CDR3 is 15 residues long. Germline CDR1 is SNHLY and CDR2 is FYNNEI. Trimming left V 6 bases short and J 5 bases short, with 19 bases between. CDR3 region: CASRLIDAKGTEAFF. DNA of the CDR3: TGTGCCAGCAGATTGATAGATGCGAAGGGGACTGAAGCTTTCTTT.

The CDR3, as DNA: TGTGCCATCAGTGTACAGGGTCAAGAGACCCAGTACTTC. Translating it yields CAISVQGQETQYF. The chain uses TRBV10-3 and TRBJ2-5, with a tentative D call TRBD1 (6 bases). Per germline, CDR1 ENHRY and CDR2 SYGVKD. The CDR3 is made up of 13 amino acids. The V end was cut by 4 bases, the J end by 2 bases, with 8 bases between.

The chain couples TRBV7-2 to TRBJ1-6; 8 bases match TRBD1. Trimming at V came to 8 bases and at J to 7 bases, leaving 10 bases not matched to a gene. This CDR3 region has 15 residues. Germline V lookup: CDR1 SGHTA, CDR2 FQGNSA. The CDR3 region is CASRGGTGVNSPLHF. The CDR3 DNA follows: TGTGCCAGCCGAGGGGGGACAGGAGTAAATTCACCCCTCCACTTT.

The rearrangement joins TRBV9 to TRBJ1-5, with 12 bases identical to TRBD1. The V gene's germline CDR1 is SGDLS and CDR2 YYNGEE. V dropped 4 bases and J dropped 7; count of bases not matched to a gene: 6. The CDR3 runs to 15 residues. CDR3 nucleotides: TGTGCCAGCAGCTCGGGACAGGGGGCATGGCAGCCCCAGCATTTT. Translating it yields CASSSGQGAWQPQHF.

V gene TRBV18 combines with J gene TRBJ1-1, with D possibly TRBD1 on 5 matching bases. The CDR3 spans 14 residues. CDR1 is KGHSH and CDR2 is LQKENI in the germline V gene. V lost 3 bases to trimming and J lost 0 bases, with 8 bases between them. The CDR3 DNA sequence: TGTGCCAGCTCACCCCCGGGGGTGAACACTGAAGCTTTCTTT. Translation gives CASSPPGVNTEAFF.